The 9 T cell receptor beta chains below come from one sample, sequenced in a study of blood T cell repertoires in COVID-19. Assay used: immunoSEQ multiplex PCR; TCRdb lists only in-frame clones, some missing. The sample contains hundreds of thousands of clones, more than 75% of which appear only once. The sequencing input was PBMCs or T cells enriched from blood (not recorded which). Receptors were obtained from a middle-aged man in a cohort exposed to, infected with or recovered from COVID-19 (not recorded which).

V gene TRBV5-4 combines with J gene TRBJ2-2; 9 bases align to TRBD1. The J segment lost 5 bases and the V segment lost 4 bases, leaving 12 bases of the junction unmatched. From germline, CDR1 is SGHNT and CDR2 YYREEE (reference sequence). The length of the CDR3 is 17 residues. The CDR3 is CASSRLGQGMGTGELFF. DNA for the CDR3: TGTGCCAGCAGCCGCCTAGGACAGGGGATGGGAACCGGGGAGCTGTTTTTT. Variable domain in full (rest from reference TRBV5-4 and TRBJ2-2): ETGVTQSPTHLIKTRGQQVTLRCSSQSGHNTVSWYQQALGQGPQFIFQYYREEENGRGNFPPRFSGLQFPNYSSELNVNALELDDSALYLCASSRLGQGMGTGELFFGEGSRLTVL.

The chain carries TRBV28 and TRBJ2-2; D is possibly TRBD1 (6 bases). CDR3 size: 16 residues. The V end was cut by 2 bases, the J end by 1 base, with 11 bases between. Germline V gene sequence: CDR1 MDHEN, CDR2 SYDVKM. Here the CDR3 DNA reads TGTGCCAGCAGTTTAGATGCAGGGGTGAACACCGGGGAGCTGTTTTTT. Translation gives CASSLDAGVNTGELFF.

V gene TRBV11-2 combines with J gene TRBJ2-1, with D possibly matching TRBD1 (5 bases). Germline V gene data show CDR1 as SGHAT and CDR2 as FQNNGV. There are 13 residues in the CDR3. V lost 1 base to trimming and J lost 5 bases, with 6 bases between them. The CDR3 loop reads CASSLGGDNEQFF. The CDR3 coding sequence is TGTGCCAGCAGCTTAGGGGGCGACAATGAGCAGTTCTTC. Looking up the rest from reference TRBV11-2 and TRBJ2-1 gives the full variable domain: EAGVAQSPRYKIIEKRQSVAFWCNPISGHATLYWYQQILGQGPKLLIQFQNNGVVDDSQLPKDRFSAERLKGVDSTLKIQPAKLEDSAVYLCASSLGGDNEQFFGPGTRLTVL.

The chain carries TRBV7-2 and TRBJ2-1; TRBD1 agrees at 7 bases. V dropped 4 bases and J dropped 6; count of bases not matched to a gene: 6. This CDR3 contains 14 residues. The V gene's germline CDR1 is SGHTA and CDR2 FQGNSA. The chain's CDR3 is CASSWRQGSNEQFF. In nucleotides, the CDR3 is TGTGCCAGCAGCTGGAGACAGGGAAGCAATGAGCAGTTCTTC.

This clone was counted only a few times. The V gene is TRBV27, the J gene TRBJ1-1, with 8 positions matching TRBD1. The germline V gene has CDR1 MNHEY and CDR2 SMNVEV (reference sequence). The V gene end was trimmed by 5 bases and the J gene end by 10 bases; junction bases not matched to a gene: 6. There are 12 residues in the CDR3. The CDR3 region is CASSLRQGRAFF. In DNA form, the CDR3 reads TGTGCCAGCAGTCTCAGACAGGGGCGAGCTTTCTTT.

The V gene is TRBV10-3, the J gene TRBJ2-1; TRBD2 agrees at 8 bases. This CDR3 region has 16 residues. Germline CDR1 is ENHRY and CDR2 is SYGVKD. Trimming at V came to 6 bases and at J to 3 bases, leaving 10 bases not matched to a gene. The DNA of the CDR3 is TGTGCCATCAGGAATCCGGGACTAGGGAACTACAATGAGCAGTTCTTC. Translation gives CAIRNPGLGNYNEQFF.

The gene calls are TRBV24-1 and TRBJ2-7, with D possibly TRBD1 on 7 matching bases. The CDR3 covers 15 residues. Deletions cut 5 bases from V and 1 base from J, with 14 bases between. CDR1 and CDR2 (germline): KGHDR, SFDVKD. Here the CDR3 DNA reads TGTGCCACCAGTGTGGCAGGGGGGAGATCCTACGAGCAGTACTTC. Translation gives CATSVAGGRSYEQYF.

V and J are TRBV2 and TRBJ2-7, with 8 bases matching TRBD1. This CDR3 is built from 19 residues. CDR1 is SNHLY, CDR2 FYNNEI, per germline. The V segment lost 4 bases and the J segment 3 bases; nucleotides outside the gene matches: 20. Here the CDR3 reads CASSGWGTGLRDTLYEQYF. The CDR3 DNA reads TGTGCCAGCAGTGGGTGGGGGACAGGACTCAGAGATACCCTCTACGAGCAGTACTTC.

CDR3 nucleotides: TGTGCCAGCAGCCGTGGGACTAGCGGGAGCTCCTACGAGCAGTACTTC. Its translation: CASSRGTSGSSYEQYF. The chain combines TRBV5-4 with TRBJ2-7; 14 nucleotides agree with TRBD2. The length of the CDR3 is 16 residues. Germline CDR1 reads SGHNT; CDR2 reads YYREEE (reference sequence). The J segment lost 0 bases and the V segment lost 4 bases, leaving 3 bases of the junction unmatched.